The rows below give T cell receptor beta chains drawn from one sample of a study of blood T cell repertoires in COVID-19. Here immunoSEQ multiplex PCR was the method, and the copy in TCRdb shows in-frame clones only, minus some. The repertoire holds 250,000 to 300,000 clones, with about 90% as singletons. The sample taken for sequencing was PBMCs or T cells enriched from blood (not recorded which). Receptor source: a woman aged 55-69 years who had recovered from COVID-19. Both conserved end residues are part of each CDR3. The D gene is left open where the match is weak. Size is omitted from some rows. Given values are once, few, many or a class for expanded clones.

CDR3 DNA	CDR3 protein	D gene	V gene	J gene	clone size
TGCAGCGTCCGACAGGGGAATAGCAATCAGCCCCAGCATTTT	CSVRQGNSNQPQHF	TRBD1	TRBV29-1	TRBJ1-5	.
TGCAGCGTAGAGACTAGCAGCACAGATACGCAGTATTTT	CSVETSSTDTQYF	TRBD2	TRBV29-1	TRBJ2-3	.
TGTGCCAGCAGCGTAGGAAGCCTACTAGCGGTTCAAGAGACCCAGTACTTC	CASSVGSLLAVQETQYF	TRBD2	TRBV9	TRBJ2-5	.
TGTGCCAGCAGTACGCCCGGGACAGGGTACGGCTACACCTTC	CASSTPGTGYGYTF	TRBD1	TRBV28	TRBJ1-2	once
TGTGCCAGCAGCTCGGGACTTAAGAACACTGAAGCTTTCTTT	CASSSGLKNTEAFF	.	TRBV5-4	TRBJ1-1	once
TGTGCCAGCAGCTTATCCTCCGGCTCCTACGAGCAGTACTTC	CASSLSSGSYEQYF	.	TRBV11-3	TRBJ2-7	.
TGTGCCAGCACCCGGGAGTTCAACACTGAAGCTTTCTTT	CASTREFNTEAFF	.	TRBV12-3/TRBV12-4	TRBJ1-1	few
TGTGCCAGCAGCGGACCGGGACAGCCAAGCACAGATACGCAGTATTTT	CASSGPGQPSTDTQYF	TRBD1	TRBV9	TRBJ2-3	.
TGTGCCAGCGGGACAGCTTCTAATGAGCAGTTCTTC	CASGTASNEQFF	TRBD1	TRBV18	TRBJ2-1	.
TGTGCCAGCAGGCAAGGCCACCCGGACTCGCAAGAGACCCAGTACTTC	CASRQGHPDSQETQYF	.	TRBV27	TRBJ2-5	.